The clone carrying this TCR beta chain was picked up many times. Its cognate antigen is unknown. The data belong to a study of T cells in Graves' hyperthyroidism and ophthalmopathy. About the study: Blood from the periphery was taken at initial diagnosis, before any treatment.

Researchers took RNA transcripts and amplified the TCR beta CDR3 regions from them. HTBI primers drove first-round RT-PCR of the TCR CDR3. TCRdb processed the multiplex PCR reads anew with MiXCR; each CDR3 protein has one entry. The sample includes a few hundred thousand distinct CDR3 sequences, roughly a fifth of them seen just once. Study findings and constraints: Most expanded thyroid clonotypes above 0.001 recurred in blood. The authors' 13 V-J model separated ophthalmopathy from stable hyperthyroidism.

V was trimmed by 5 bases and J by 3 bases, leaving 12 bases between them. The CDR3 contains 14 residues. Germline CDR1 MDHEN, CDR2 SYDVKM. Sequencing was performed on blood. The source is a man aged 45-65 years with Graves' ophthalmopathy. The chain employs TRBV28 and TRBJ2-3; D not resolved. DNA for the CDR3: TGTGCCAGCAGTCTGCGCCCCCGTACAGATACGCAGTATTTT. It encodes CASSLRPRTDTQYF.